These 30 T cell receptor beta chains share one sample of origin, sequenced in a study of T cells in Graves' hyperthyroidism and ophthalmopathy. The investigators amplified TCR beta CDR3 regions from RNA transcripts. HTBI primers drove first-round RT-PCR of the TCR CDR3. TCRdb re-called the multiplex PCR reads through MiXCR, storing one row per CDR3 protein. The sample shows hundreds of thousands of distinct CDR3 sequences, about 43% of them seen only once. Input material: peripheral blood or thyroid tissue (not recorded which). Every receptor here comes from a woman aged 18-30 years with Graves' hyperthyroidism.

This clonotype has just a few counts. The genes are TRBV12-3 or TRBV12-4 and TRBJ1-1; 8 bases line up with TRBD1. This CDR3 has 14 residues. CDR3 nucleotides: TGTGCTAGTAGGACAGGGCACATGAACACTGAAGCTTTCTTT. Translated, it gives CASRTGHMNTEAFF.

This clonotype was seen only a few times. The chain links TRBV7-2 to TRBJ1-5, with TRBD1 matching 7 bases. Trimming at V came to 5 bases and at J to 4 bases, leaving 8 bases not matched to a gene. The CDR3 is 15 residues long. Germline-derived CDR1 and CDR2 are SGHTA and FQGNSA. The CDR3 region is CASSIRTGSNQPQHF. The CDR3 bases are TGTGCCAGCAGCATTCGGACAGGTTCGAATCAGCCCCAGCATTTT. The variable domain in full, with the rest retrieved from reference TRBV7-2 and TRBJ1-5, is GAGVSQSPSNKVTEKGKDVELRCDPISGHTALYWYRQSLGQGLEFLIYFQGNSAPDKSGLPSDRFSAERTGGSVSTLTIQRTQQEDSAVYLCASSIRTGSNQPQHFGDGTRLSIL.

In this sample, this clonotype turned up many times. J is TRBJ1-3 and V is TRBV7-2, with D hard to call. V was pared by 5 bases and J by 3 bases, with 11 bases between. The CDR3 is 14 residues long. The germline gives CDR1 SGHTA, CDR2 FQGNSA. The CDR3 nucleotides read TGTGCCAGCAGCCTTAAGGGATTTGGAAACACCATATATTTT. Translation: CASSLKGFGNTIYF.

This clonotype was seen only a few times. The chain recombines TRBV7-2 with TRBJ1-1, with 9 bases aligning to TRBD1. From germline, CDR1 is SGHTA and CDR2 FQGNSA. The CDR3 contains 15 residues. V lost 5 bases to trimming and J lost 5 bases; unmatched junction nucleotides: 9. CDR3 in amino acids: CASSQWDRVRTEAFF. In nucleotides, the CDR3 is TGTGCCAGCAGCCAATGGGACAGGGTTCGGACTGAAGCTTTCTTT.

The V and J genes are TRBV19 and TRBJ2-2; possibly TRBD1 for D (6 bases). V was cut by 6 bases and J by 0 bases, with 17 bases left in between. Germline values: CDR1 LNHDA, CDR2 SQIVND (reference sequence). The CDR3 length is 17 residues. The CDR3 protein is CASSVDRIITNTGELFF. The DNA for the CDR3 is TGTGCCAGTAGCGTAGACAGGATCATCACGAACACCGGGGAGCTGTTTTTT.

The chain recombines TRBV2 with TRBJ2-1; no clear D. The germline gives CDR1 SNHLY, CDR2 FYNNEI. With 4 bases removed from V and 7 bases from J, the gap between germline ends came to 2 bases. The CDR3 has 10 amino acids. Here the CDR3 DNA reads TGTGCCAGCAGTGGGAATGAGCAGTTCTTC. It yields the protein CASSGNEQFF. Full variable domain (missing parts from reference TRBV2 and TRBJ2-1): EPEVTQTPSHQVTQMGQEVILRCVPISNHLYFYWYRQILGQKVEFLVSFYNNEISEKSEIFDDQFSVERPDGSNFTLKIRSTKLEDSAMYFCASSGNEQFFGPGTRLTVL.

The sample holds many counts of this clonotype. The rearrangement uses TRBV2 and TRBJ1-5; no reliable D call. Germline-derived CDR1 and CDR2 are SNHLY and FYNNEI. CDR3 length: 14 amino acids. Trimming shortened V by 8 bases and J by 9 bases, and 20 bases separated the two germline ends. The CDR3 coding sequence is TGTGCCAGCTCAGTCGGTCAGGCCGCTTGGCCCCAGCATTTT. This codes for CASSVGQAAWPQHF.

As regards this clonotype: The junction differs from germline at one of its ends, possibly a read error. This chain connects TRBV7-2 to TRBJ1-5; 8 positions match TRBD1. The CDR3 spans 15 residues. CDR1 is SGHTA and CDR2 is FQGNSA in the germline V gene. The CDR3 region is CASSQAGQASRAQHF. The CDR3 nucleotides are TGCGCCAGCAGCCAAGCGGGACAGGCCAGCAGGGCCCAGCATTTT.

This clonotype was counted a few times. V usage is TRBV7-3 and J usage is TRBJ2-7; D is unresolved. The germline V and J ends were trimmed by 5 bases and 1 base, with 18 bases remaining between them. The CDR3 sequence is 16 residues long. Per germline, CDR1 SGHTA and CDR2 FQGTGA. The CDR3 is CASSQRASWASYEQYF. DNA of the CDR3: TGTGCCAGCAGCCAACGGGCCAGTTGGGCTTCCTACGAGCAGTACTTC. The full variable domain, with the rest looked up from reference TRBV7-3 and TRBJ2-7, is GAGVSQTPSNKVTEKGKYVELRCDPISGHTALYWYRQSLGQGPEFLIYFQGTGAADDSGLPNDRFFAVRPEGSVSTLKIQRTERGDSAVYLCASSQRASWASYEQYFGPGTRLTVT.

There are many counts of this clonotype. V and J are TRBV10-1 and TRBJ2-2; D unclear. With 8 bases removed from V and 0 bases from J, the gap between germline ends came to 10 bases. CDR3 size: 14 residues. Per germline, CDR1 WNHNN and CDR2 SYGVQD (reference sequence). CDR3 sequence: CASGKTANTGELFF. DNA of the CDR3: TGCGCCAGCGGGAAGACGGCGAACACCGGGGAGCTGTTTTTT.

A single count supports this clonotype. This chain joins TRBV11-3 and TRBJ2-7; 7 bases line up with TRBD1. The V and J ends lost 7 bases and 3 bases, in that order; junction bases with no gene match: 6. There are 13 residues in the CDR3. Germline CDR1 and CDR2: SGHNT and YENEEA. The CDR3 loop reads CASTLDRDYEQYF. CDR3 coding DNA: TGTGCCAGCACCCTAGACAGGGACTACGAGCAGTACTTC.

This clonotype was detected many times. The chain carries TRBV15 and TRBJ2-2, with D tentatively TRBD2 (6 bases). Germline-derived CDR1 and CDR2 are LNHNV and YYDKDF (reference sequence). With 3 bases removed from V and 1 base from J, the gap between germline ends came to 9 bases. The CDR3 extends over 15 amino acids. The CDR3: CATSRVSGNTGELFF. The CDR3 region has the DNA TGTGCCACCAGCAGGGTTAGCGGGAACACCGGGGAGCTGTTTTTT. Drawing the rest from reference TRBV15 and TRBJ2-2, the complete variable domain is DAMVIQNPRYQVTQFGKPVTLSCSQTLNHNVMYWYQQKSSQAPKLLFHYYDKDFNNEADTPDNFQSRRPNTSFCFLDIRSPGLGDTAMYLCATSRVSGNTGELFFGEGSRLTVL.

This chain links TRBV6-5 with TRBJ1-1, with 9 bases that match TRBD1. Trimming at V came to 4 bases and at J to 3 bases, leaving 6 bases not matched to a gene. CDR1 and CDR2 from the germline V gene are MNHEY and SVGAGI. This CDR3 has 15 amino acids. In DNA, the CDR3 is TGTGCCAGCAGTTGGACAGGGGTAGGCCACACTGAAGCTTTCTTT. Translation gives CASSWTGVGHTEAFF.

This clonotype has at least ten counts. The chain couples TRBV7-2 to TRBJ2-5, with D perhaps matching TRBD2 (5 bases). Germline loops: CDR1 SGHTA, CDR2 FQGNSA. Trimming took off 3 bases at V and 2 bases at J, with 10 bases between the two ends. CDR3 length: 14 amino acids. CDR3: CASSFEGLQETQYF. In DNA, the CDR3 is TGTGCCAGCAGCTTCGAGGGCTTACAAGAGACCCAGTACTTC.

There are a few counts of this clonotype. The chain has TRBV5-1 and TRBJ2-5; 7 positions match TRBD1. The V gene's germline CDR1 is SGHRS and CDR2 YFSETQ. The ends lost 1 base at V and 3 bases at J; junction bases unmatched: 6. The CDR3 runs 15 residues. As DNA, the CDR3 is TGCGCCAGCAGCTTGCAGGGGCAGGGGGAAGAGACCCAGTACTTC. Protein: CASSLQGQGEETQYF.

This clonotype has only a few counts. The rearrangement uses TRBV12-3 or TRBV12-4 and TRBJ1-3; 9 bases line up with TRBD1. The CDR3 is 16 amino acids. The trim removed 5 bases at V and 4 bases at J, leaving 9 bases unmatched. The CDR3 is CASSPTGQGQGNTIYF. The DNA for the CDR3 is TGTGCCAGCAGTCCTACGGGACAGGGCCAAGGAAACACCATATATTTT.

The chain combines TRBV20-1 with TRBJ1-5; 7 positions agree with TRBD1. This CDR3 has 13 amino acids. From germline, CDR1 is DFQATT and CDR2 SNEGSKA (reference sequence). Losses at the gene ends were 8 bases for V and 3 bases for J; bases not matched to a gene: 7. Here the CDR3 reads CSSTGTDNQPQHF. The DNA for the CDR3 is TGCAGTTCAACCGGGACAGACAATCAGCCCCAGCATTTT.

The chain employs TRBV10-3 and TRBJ2-7, with no clear D. This CDR3 is 15 amino acids long. Germline lookup yields CDR1 ENHRY and CDR2 SYGVKD. V lost 3 bases and J 2 bases, leaving 14 bases between the germline ends. This CDR3 is CAISEVAGATYEQYF. CDR3 DNA sequence: TGTGCCATCAGTGAAGTAGCAGGTGCAACCTACGAGCAGTACTTC.

The chain carries TRBV20-1 and TRBJ2-7; 7 positions match TRBD2. Germline V lookup: CDR1 DFQATT, CDR2 SNEGSKA (reference sequence). There are 15 residues in the CDR3. V was pared by 5 bases and J by 1 base, with 11 bases of the junction left unmatched. This CDR3 reads CSAAAPSGASYEQYF. The CDR3 nucleotides are TGCAGTGCTGCCGCACCTAGCGGAGCATCCTACGAGCAGTACTTC.

Regarding this clonotype: This clone may be a read error of a much larger clone one base away. Given the absence of the conserved phenylalanine or tryptophan at the CDR3 end, a read error is likely. V is TRBV7-9 and J is TRBJ1-1, with unresolved D. V was cut by 3 bases and J by 0 bases, with 2 bases left in between. The germline CDR1 and CDR2 sequences are SEHNR and FQNEAQ (reference sequence). The CDR3 is 12 amino acids. The CDR3 DNA sequence: TGTGCCAGCAGCTTTGTGAACACTGAAGCTTTCCTT. Translating it yields CASSFVNTEAFL.

The chain uses TRBV11-1 and TRBJ1-4; the match to TRBD1 covers 8 bases. Germline V gives CDR1 SGHAT, CDR2 FQDESV (reference sequence). V gave up 3 bases and J gave up 0 bases; unmatched junction bases: 3. The CDR3 is 16 residues long. CDR3 protein: CASSFGQGTTNEKLFF. The CDR3 nucleotides are TGTGCCAGCAGCTTTGGACAGGGAACAACTAATGAAAAACTGTTTTTT.

The chain combines TRBV6-1 with TRBJ2-7; 16 bases map to TRBD2. This CDR3 has 17 residues. Trimming at V came to 5 bases and at J to 5 bases, leaving 9 bases not matched to a gene. In germline, CDR1 is MNHNS, CDR2 SASEGT. CDR3 nucleotide sequence: TGTGCCAGCAGTACCGCGGGACTAGCGGGAGGGCCCAACGAGCAGTACTTC. This gives the protein CASSTAGLAGGPNEQYF.

A note on this clonotype: The junction and the germline gene differ at one end; a read error may be behind it. This chain links TRBV20-1 with TRBJ1-4, with TRBD1 matching over 7 bases. CDR3 length: 15 residues. Germline CDR1 and CDR2: DFQATT and SNEGSKA (reference sequence). The CDR3 coding sequence is TGCAGTGCTGGAGAAACAGGGGAGACCATTGAAAAACTGTTTTTT. Its translation: CSAGETGETIEKLFF.

On this clonotype itself: Sequence at one end of the junction differs from germline and may be a read error. V and J are TRBV10-1 and TRBJ2-7, with a tentative D call TRBD2 (6 bases). Germline assignment: CDR1 WNHNN and CDR2 SYGVQD (reference sequence). The CDR3 has 14 residues. The CDR3 loop is CASSFKEGYYEQYF. CDR3 DNA: TGTGCCAGCAGTTTTAAGGAGGGGTACTACGAGCAGTACTTC.

Regarding this clonotype: Since a much larger clone is just one base distant, this may be a read error. The chain has TRBV9 and TRBJ1-5; D remains ambiguous. V gave up 0 bases and J gave up 7 bases, with 8 bases separating them. Germline assignment: CDR1 SGDLS and CDR2 YYNGEE. The CDR3 runs 13 residues. The DNA of the CDR3 is TGTGCCAGCAGCGTAGACGCCGGGCAGCCCCAGCATTTT. Protein: CASSVDAGQPQHF. Filled out from reference TRBV9 and TRBJ1-5, the complete variable domain reads DSGVTQTPKHLITATGQRVTLRCSPRSGDLSVYWYQQSLDQGLQFLIQYYNGEERAKGNILERFSAQQFPDLHSELNLSSLELGDSALYFCASSVDAGQPQHFGDGTRLSIL.

In the case of this clonotype: Being one base from a much bigger clone, this may be a read error. The V call is TRBV24-1, the J call TRBJ2-5; no clear D gene. The CDR3 covers 13 residues. Trimming stripped 4 bases from V and 1 base from J, with 6 bases between. CDR1 is KGHDR, CDR2 SFDVKD, per germline. The CDR3 loop is CATSEQSQETQYF. DNA for the CDR3: TGTGCCACCAGTGAACAGAGCCAAGAGACCCAGTACTTC.

This clonotype showed up just a few times. This chain links TRBV2 with TRBJ2-7, with D tentatively TRBD2 (6 bases). From germline, CDR1 is SNHLY and CDR2 FYNNEI. The CDR3 length is 14 residues. The germline V and J ends were trimmed by 7 bases and 1 base, with 14 bases remaining between them. The CDR3: CASTARGDSYEQYF. The CDR3 DNA follows: TGTGCCAGCACAGCACGCGGGGATTCCTACGAGCAGTACTTC.

As concerns this clonotype: A clone one base away is much larger, so this may be a read error. V and J are TRBV7-2 and TRBJ2-5, with a possible D match to TRBD2 (6 bases). V was cut by 2 bases and J by 7 bases, with 14 bases left in between. Germline loops: CDR1 SGHTA, CDR2 FQGNSA. This CDR3 region has 14 residues. In nucleotides, the CDR3 is TGTGCCAGCAGCTTAAGCCGGGAGATGGGGACCCAGTACTTC. It encodes CASSLSREMGTQYF.

This clonotype was recorded a few times. The V and J genes are TRBV29-1 and TRBJ2-5, with 11 nucleotides matching TRBD1. This CDR3 comprises 13 residues. CDR1 and CDR2 (germline): SQVTM, ANQGSEA. V was clipped by 4 bases and J by 5 bases; unmatched bases: 3. CDR3 sequence reads: CSVGTGGAETQYF. CDR3 coding DNA: TGCAGCGTTGGGACAGGGGGCGCGGAGACCCAGTACTTC.

This clonotype has at least ten counts. The chain links TRBV7-2 to TRBJ2-5, with 9 bases identical to TRBD2. The CDR3 is 11 residues long. The germline V gene has CDR1 SGHTA and CDR2 FQGNSA. In nucleotides, the CDR3 is TGTGCAGGACTAGCGAGGGAGACCCAGTACTTC. This gives the protein CAGLARETQYF.